This T cell receptor (beta chain) originates from a study of Tregs in tolerant kidney transplant recipients. Study-wide points: Expanding Tregs on activated donor B cells appeared to best identify donor-specific TCRbeta clones. Antigen-driven expansion was suggested because donor-specific Tregs expanded more than all Tregs in tolerant patients. Changing PCR primers prevented nucleotide comparison between some patients' samples.

With 5 bases clipped from V and 3 bases from J, the junction kept 8 bases outside the gene matches. Germline V gene data show CDR1 as SGHVS and CDR2 as FQNEAQ. The CDR3 is made up of 16 amino acids. Mixed chimerism was transient after nonmyeloablative marrow transplants from related graft donors. Libraries were prepared by immunoSEQ multiplex PCR; TCRdb keeps only in-frame clonotypes and omits some of them. Here the sample table reports nearly 15,000 clones. Worth noting for this clone: The antigen is unknown. The read comes to an end 3 residues before the CDR3 does, leaving the germline J gene to fill in the end.

The chain couples TRBV7-8 to TRBJ2-7; TRBD2 matches 12 bases. This sequence originates from a human patient who received a combined kidney and bone marrow transplant. Some T cells may originate from the graft donor. This specimen consisted of CD4+ T cells from blood (PBMCs), obtained 12 months after the transplant. The CDR3 sequence: CASSPRGLAGLYEQYF. CDR3 DNA, as far as it was read: TGTGCCAGCAGCCCCCGCGGACTAGCGGGACTCTACGAG.